A single sample is the source of the 26 T cell receptor beta chains below, sequenced in a study of cytomegalovirus exposure and HLA in healthy donors. The PCR ran on 60 Vbeta and 13 Jbeta primers. TCRdb keeps only in-frame clones here, not all; method: immunoSEQ multiplex PCR. This table holds more than 90,000 clones, more than 60% found once. The specimen sequenced was PBMCs. These receptors originate from a human donor in good health.

This sequence joins TRBV15 and TRBJ2-5, with TRBD1 matching 7 bases. The junction had 9 bases not matched to a gene; V was cut back by 0 bases and J by 5 bases. There are 16 residues in the CDR3. From germline, CDR1 is LNHNV and CDR2 YYDKDF (reference sequence). This CDR3 is CATSRDHRGSGETQYF. The DNA for the CDR3 is TGTGCCACCAGCAGAGATCACAGGGGCTCGGGGGAGACCCAGTACTTC.

The gene calls are TRBV5-1 and TRBJ1-1; possibly TRBD1 for D (6 bases). V was clipped by 5 bases and J by 2 bases, with 13 bases between them. CDR1 is SGHRS and CDR2 is YFSETQ in the germline V gene. This CDR3 is built from 14 residues. In DNA form, the CDR3 reads TGCGCCAGCAGTAGGGGGGGCGGTAACACTGAAGCTTTCTTT. This sequence encodes CASSRGGGNTEAFF. Using reference TRBV5-1 and TRBJ1-1 for the parts outside the CDR3, the full variable domain is KAGVTQTPRYLIKTRGQQVTLSCSPISGHRSVSWYQQTPGQGLQFLFEYFSETQRNKGNFPGRFSGRQFSNSRSEMNVSTLELGDSALYLCASSRGGGNTEAFFGQGTRLTVV.

This clone is a singleton in its sample. The chain couples TRBV19 to TRBJ1-2; D unclear. The CDR3 spans 12 residues. V gave up 2 bases and J gave up 8 bases, with 9 bases separating them. Germline loops: CDR1 LNHDA, CDR2 SQIVND (reference sequence). CDR3 region: CASSISGSGYTF. The CDR3 DNA follows: TGTGCCAGTAGTATATCGGGGAGCGGCTACACCTTC.

CDR3 nucleotide sequence: TGTGCCAGCAGCTCCATGGGCCAATCCCCTGAAGCTTTCTTT. Its translation is CASSSMGQSPEAFF. The chain has TRBV7-9 and TRBJ1-1; no clear D. The CDR3 totals 14 residues. Trimming pared 4 bases from V and 6 bases from J, leaving 15 bases between. Germline CDR1 is SEHNR and CDR2 is FQNEAQ (reference sequence).

The chain recombines TRBV19 with TRBJ2-5; 8 nucleotides line up with TRBD1. CDR3 length equals 14 residues. Germline V gives CDR1 LNHDA, CDR2 SQIVND (reference sequence). With V trimmed by 4 bases and J by 4 bases, 5 bases remained unmatched. The CDR3 loop reads CASSRQGARETQYF. CDR3 DNA sequence: TGTGCCAGTAGTAGGCAGGGGGCTCGAGAGACCCAGTACTTC.

This sequence joins TRBV19 and TRBJ1-5; D gene unclear. CDR3 length: 13 amino acids. Trimming took 7 bases from V and 0 from J, leaving 7 bases between them. Per the germline V gene, CDR1 is LNHDA and CDR2 is SQIVND (reference sequence). The CDR3 bases are TGTGCCAGTACCTGGCTTAGCAATCAGCCCCAGCATTTT. It yields the protein CASTWLSNQPQHF.

This chain's CDR3 is CAISDNGRAGNQPQHF. CDR3 DNA: TGTGCCATCAGTGATAACGGCAGGGCGGGCAATCAGCCCCAGCATTTT. The J gene is TRBJ1-5, the V gene TRBV10-3; possible D gene TRBD1, 5 bases. The CDR3 extends over 16 amino acids. Germline values: CDR1 ENHRY, CDR2 SYGVKD. V lost 3 bases and J lost 2, with 14 bases in between.

The chain couples TRBV5-1 to TRBJ2-6; 9 positions agree with TRBD2. The trim removed 0 bases at V and 3 bases at J, leaving 4 bases unmatched. The germline V gene encodes CDR1 SGHRS and CDR2 YFSETQ. CDR3 length: 17 residues. CDR3 nucleotides: TGCGCCAGCAGCTTGGTAGCGGGGGAAGGTGGGGCCAACGTCCTGACTTTC. Translation: CASSLVAGEGGANVLTF.

The rearrangement uses TRBV29-1 and TRBJ1-1; 9 bases are shared with TRBD1. Germline V gene data show CDR1 as SQVTM and CDR2 as ANQGSEA. This CDR3 has 15 residues. Losses at the gene ends were 7 bases for V and 5 bases for J; bases not matched to a gene: 14. CDR3 sequence: CSAALLQGARTEAFF. In DNA form, the CDR3 reads TGCAGCGCCGCCCTTCTACAGGGGGCGCGTACTGAAGCTTTCTTT.

The J gene is TRBJ2-7, the V gene TRBV6-5; 11 nucleotides align to TRBD1. Germline loops: CDR1 MNHEY, CDR2 SVGAGI. The CDR3 totals 13 residues. Trimming at V came to 6 bases and at J to 7 bases, leaving 5 bases not matched to a gene. This CDR3 is CASRGQGAGEQYF. CDR3 nucleotides: TGTGCCAGCAGAGGACAGGGGGCGGGAGAGCAGTACTTC.

The chain recombines TRBV6-5 with TRBJ1-1; TRBD1 matches at 9 bases. V trimming: 7 bases; J trimming: 6 bases; junction bases outside the gene matches: 12. The CDR3 runs to 15 residues. CDR1 is MNHEY, CDR2 SVGAGI, per germline. The CDR3 nucleotides read TGTGCCAGCAAACGTCCGGGACAGGGCTACCCTGAAGCTTTCTTT. This gives the protein CASKRPGQGYPEAFF.

The V and J genes are TRBV9 and TRBJ2-3; TRBD2 aligns across 9 bases. Trimming at V came to 4 bases and at J to 4 bases, leaving 10 bases not matched to a gene. This CDR3 has 16 amino acids. Germline CDR1 SGDLS, CDR2 YYNGEE. CDR3 sequence reads: CASSPSGGRAPDTQYF. In DNA form, the CDR3 reads TGTGCCAGCAGCCCGTCTGGCGGGAGGGCCCCAGATACGCAGTATTTT.

J is TRBJ2-2 and V is TRBV6-1; TRBD2 matches at 9 bases. The CDR3 is 15 residues long. Trimming cost V 8 bases and J 6 bases; bases outside gene matches: 10. The germline CDR1 and CDR2 sequences are MNHNS and SASEGT. CDR3 nucleotide sequence: TGTGCCAGCGGGGAGCGAAGCGGGAGGCCCGGGGAGCTGTTTTTT. Protein product: CASGERSGRPGELFF.

The V gene is TRBV29-1, the J gene TRBJ2-3; the D gene is possibly TRBD2 (6 bases). The CDR3 loop spans 14 amino acids. Germline CDR1 is SQVTM and CDR2 is ANQGSEA. Trimming stripped 4 bases from V and 3 bases from J, with 14 bases between. This CDR3 reads CSVGRESETDTQYF. CDR3 bases: TGCAGCGTTGGGCGGGAATCAGAAACAGATACGCAGTATTTT.

CDR3 coding DNA: TGCAGCGTGCTGACAGCAAACCAAGAGACCCAGTACTTC. It translates to CSVLTANQETQYF. The V call is TRBV29-1, the J call TRBJ2-5, with D possibly TRBD1 on 5 matching bases. Germline CDR1 reads SQVTM; CDR2 reads ANQGSEA. The CDR3 loop spans 13 amino acids. V was clipped by 6 bases and J by 0 bases, with 11 bases between them.

The V call is TRBV18, the J call TRBJ1-2, with D unresolved. The germline V and J ends were trimmed by 1 base and 8 bases, with 11 bases remaining between them. The CDR3 runs 13 residues. Germline loops: CDR1 KGHSH, CDR2 LQKENI. The CDR3 region is CASSPRRAEGYTF. The CDR3 bases are TGTGCCAGCTCACCACGGCGGGCGGAGGGCTACACCTTC.

This chain connects TRBV29-1 to TRBJ2-3, with D possibly matching TRBD1 (5 bases). CDR3 length: 17 amino acids. V was trimmed by 5 bases and J by 0 bases, leaving 21 bases between them. Germline CDR1 and CDR2: SQVTM and ANQGSEA. CDR3 loop: CSVSFLSGPISTDTQYF. CDR3 coding DNA: TGCAGCGTTTCCTTCCTCTCAGGGCCTATTAGCACAGATACGCAGTATTTT.

This clone appeared a single time. Here the CDR3 reads CASSLVSGGYEQYF. The CDR3 coding sequence is TGCGCCAGCAGCTTGGTTAGCGGGGGATACGAGCAGTACTTC. The chain uses TRBV5-1 and TRBJ2-7; TRBD2 matches 9 bases. The trim removed 0 bases at V and 4 bases at J, leaving 2 bases unmatched. This CDR3 is built from 14 residues. Germline V CDR1 and CDR2: SGHRS, YFSETQ. The full variable domain, rest sourced from reference TRBV5-1 and TRBJ2-7, is KAGVTQTPRYLIKTRGQQVTLSCSPISGHRSVSWYQQTPGQGLQFLFEYFSETQRNKGNFPGRFSGRQFSNSRSEMNVSTLELGDSALYLCASSLVSGGYEQYFGPGTRLTVT.

This clone has just a few counts. The chain joins TRBV5-4 to TRBJ1-5; a weak D match, TRBD1 (6 bases). Germline CDR1 reads SGHNT; CDR2 reads YYREEE (reference sequence). Trimming stripped 0 bases from V and 7 bases from J, with 14 bases between. The CDR3 extends over 15 amino acids. The CDR3 DNA follows: TGTGCCAGCAGCTTGGGTCAGGGGCTCGAACAGCCCCAGCATTTT. Translating it yields CASSLGQGLEQPQHF.

On this clone itself: The sample has other DNA sequences that encode this CDR3 too. CDR3 residues: CASSVGAGAYEQYF. CDR3 nucleotide sequence: TGTGCCAGCAGCGTAGGAGCGGGGGCCTACGAGCAGTACTTC. V is TRBV9 and J is TRBJ2-7, with TRBD2 matching over 8 bases. The CDR3 is 14 amino acids. J lost 2 bases, V lost 0 bases, and 1 base had no gene match. Germline V lookup: CDR1 SGDLS, CDR2 YYNGEE.

This sequence joins TRBV19 and TRBJ1-2, with D tentatively TRBD1 (6 bases). The CDR3 is 13 residues long. V was trimmed by 9 bases and J by 4 bases, leaving 15 bases between them. Germline V gene lookup returns CDR1 LNHDA and CDR2 SQIVND (reference sequence). DNA for the CDR3: TGTGCCAGCGGGACACAGGGAGTCTATGGCTACACCTTC. Amino acids: CASGTQGVYGYTF.

The chain joins TRBV5-4 to TRBJ2-3; 9 bases align to TRBD2. CDR1 is SGHNT and CDR2 is YYREEE in the germline V gene (reference sequence). J gave up 3 bases and V 1 base, and 6 bases lay outside the gene matches. The CDR3 totals 16 residues. The CDR3 protein is CASSLQRGAGTDTQYF. The CDR3 coding sequence is TGTGCCAGCAGCTTGCAGCGGGGGGCAGGGACAGATACGCAGTATTTT.

V gene TRBV11-2 combines with J gene TRBJ1-2; D call uncertain. V was trimmed by 3 bases and J by 12 bases, leaving 11 bases between them. Germline CDR1 SGHAT, CDR2 FQNNGV. The CDR3 spans 11 residues. CDR3 coding DNA: TGTGCCAGCAGCTTTGATGGGAGTCACACCTTC. This gives the protein CASSFDGSHTF. The whole variable domain, remainder taken from reference TRBV11-2 and TRBJ1-2, is EAGVAQSPRYKIIEKRQSVAFWCNPISGHATLYWYQQILGQGPKLLIQFQNNGVVDDSQLPKDRFSAERLKGVDSTLKIQPAKLEDSAVYLCASSFDGSHTFGSGTRLTVV.

The chain is built from TRBV14 and TRBJ2-2, with D perhaps TRBD1 (5 bases). V shed 3 bases and J shed 7 bases, with 9 bases lying between them. CDR3 size: 13 residues. Germline V gene data show CDR1 as SGHDN and CDR2 as FVKESK. The CDR3 DNA sequence: TGTGCCAGCAGCCAGTCTAGGGGCGGGGAGCTGTTTTTT. Translation gives CASSQSRGGELFF.

The J gene is TRBJ1-1, the V gene TRBV14; D not resolved. The CDR3 runs 12 residues. The germline CDR1 and CDR2 sequences are SGHDN and FVKESK. The V and J ends lost 4 bases and 11 bases respectively, with 14 bases between them. Here the CDR3 reads CASSPLGRAAFF. CDR3 DNA sequence: TGTGCCAGCAGCCCCCTAGGTAGAGCGGCTTTCTTT.

This clone has a single count. This rearrangement joins TRBV14 to TRBJ1-2; D is perhaps TRBD1 (5 bases). CDR3 size: 15 residues. Germline assignment: CDR1 SGHDN and CDR2 FVKESK. Trimming removed 2 bases from V and 4 bases from J, with 14 bases in between. CDR3 region: CASSQLAGTGYGYTF. For the CDR3, the DNA is TGTGCCAGCAGCCAACTCGCGGGGACCGGCTATGGCTACACCTTC.